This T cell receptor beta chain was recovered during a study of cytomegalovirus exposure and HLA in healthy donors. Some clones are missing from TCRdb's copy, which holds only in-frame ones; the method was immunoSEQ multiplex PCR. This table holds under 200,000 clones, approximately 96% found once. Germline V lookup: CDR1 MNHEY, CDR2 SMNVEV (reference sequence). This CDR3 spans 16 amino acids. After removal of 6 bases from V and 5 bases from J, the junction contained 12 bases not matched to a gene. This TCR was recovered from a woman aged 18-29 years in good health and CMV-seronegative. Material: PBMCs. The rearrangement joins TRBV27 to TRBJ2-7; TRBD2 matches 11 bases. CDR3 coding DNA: TGTGCCAGCAGGGGACTAGCGGTCGCAAGGAGCCACGAGCAGTACTTC. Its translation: CASRGLAVARSHEQYF.